This paragraph reports one T cell receptor (beta chain). Its antigen is unknown. No per-base quality is available; no much larger clone lies one base away. In total, 630 or so healthy bone marrow donors made up the cohort. At the time of sampling, every cohort member was nominally healthy, though immune exposures that went unrecorded were likely present. The donor tested CMV seropositive, placing the donor among the 250 to 350 seropositive members of the cohort. A peripheral blood sample was collected from each donor, and TCR beta sequencing was performed on peripheral blood mononuclear cells. Genomic DNA was extracted from the blood cell samples with the Qiagen DNeasy Blood Extraction Kit. There are 14 amino acids in the CDR3, from cysteine to phenylalanine inclusive. Kept here is only the CDR3 DNA, which spans 42 bases and is read in frame from base 1. The germline V gene gives CDR1 as SQVTM and CDR2 as ANQGSEA. V is pared back by 6 bases and J by 5 bases, with 16 bases lying between the germline termini.

The sample originates from a study of cytomegalovirus exposure and HLA in healthy donors (dated by TCRdb to about 2017). About the study as a whole: According to an earlier analysis of a few hundred of the donors, 150 million to 200 million T cells yielded approximately 120 million unique TCR beta sequences and 276 Gb of sequence data. All discovery cohort repertoires had been generated using a single sequencing platform. A later genetic analysis used genome-wide SNP genotypes for about three fifths of the roughly 700 donors, treating that subset as a discovery cohort. The aim of the study was to test whether cataloging public T cell receptors could identify signatures of past pathogen exposure. To predict cytomegalovirus infection status, the study brought together high-throughput TCR immunosequencing, statistical association of individual TCRs with disease status, and machine learning. An early release that covered some 630 HLA-typed donors contained approximately 300 gigabases of sequencing data and tens of millions of unique TCR sequences. The study used immunosequencing to profile the T cell repertoires of 666 subjects and linked those repertoires to cytomegalovirus serostatus. Alongside the repertoire data, information on donor age, sex, ethnicity and CMV serostatus was compiled. The number of donors typed differed by locus, with about 620-630 for A, B, C, DRB1 and DQB1, roughly 550 for DQA1, approximately 580 for DPA1, and over 400 for DPB1. Four to six DR-DQ haplotypes were handled as single units for association and clustering, since linkage in the cohort was strong. Class I and class II HLA loci were covered by the typing at four-digit resolution. A later analysis re-examined previously published TCR beta repertoires from around 670 donors and added high-resolution HLA genotyping to investigate patterns of TCR occurrence. Of the roughly 390 genotyped donors, more than 75% were placed in the genetic ancestry cluster associated with self-reported Caucasian donors. In an earlier analysis of 500 to 650 of the donors, high-throughput TCR beta sequencing was used to judge whether each TCR beta V gene segment behaved as functional or pseudogenic. The later analysis used no new phenotypic data to find candidate immune exposures, relying instead on TCR beta sequences and their occurrence across donors. Along with the approximately 700-subject first cohort, a separate validation cohort of over a hundred different subjects was used. Among about 370 genotyped donors of the cohort, an average of around 240,000 unique TCR beta nucleotide sequences was sequenced per donor, of which approximately 19% were non-productive. Study-level results and caveats: A further reported finding was that TCR beta sequences accurately predicted the HLA-A and HLA-B alleles for most subjects in the first cohort. The sequencing pipeline was judged likely to have produced a cluster of highly shared sequence variants as a technical artifact. At a false discovery rate of 0.05, a later analysis linked 16,951 TCR beta sequences to specific HLA alleles. The 87-base-pair reads could not distinguish some IMGT-functional V segments, including TRBV6-2 and TRBV6-3, so those segments were excluded. V-gene and J-gene trimming of TCR beta chains was associated with a missense DCLRE1C variant in a later genetic analysis, and the association was replicated in an independent cohort. The study gave a list of over 150 TCR beta chains associated with cytomegalovirus. Because counts were too low, about 18 rarely observed V segments, including chromosome 9 orphons, were excluded from the earlier analysis of some 590 of the donors. A later analysis found that most CMV-associated TCR beta chains appeared HLA-restricted, with HLA associations seemingly driven largely by CMV exposure. Correlated functional status among segregating V segments might reflect linkage disequilibrium, but an unknown experimental factor could not be ruled out. Compared with the approximately 720-donor mean, donors in an Asian-associated ancestry cluster had fewer N-insertions in productive TCRs, according to a later genetic analysis. In a later analysis, several top co-occurrence clusters were reported to appear linked to parvovirus B19, influenza, CMV and Epstein-Barr virus. Most TCR sequences were seen in very few donors, while some public TCRs were found in many individuals. In an earlier analysis of approximately 590 of the donors, most TCR beta V segments were observed in productive rearrangements about 90% or about 30% of the time, broadly matching IMGT annotations. When HLA alleles, especially DR and DQ, strongly co-occurred, TCR associations were difficult to assign to individual alleles. Immune exposure information for the cohort was limited to CMV serostatus. According to a later analysis, TCR association rates differed among HLA loci, with DRB1 alleles showing the most associated TCRs and HLA-C alleles showing the fewest. A later analysis found that HLA-associated TCR beta chains were more clonally expanded and had lower generation probabilities than equally common non-associated chains. Roughly uniform sequencing depth across donors was assumed in presence/absence analyses, although this assumption may not hold. The cohort was sequenced for TCR beta chains only, and without alpha or paired-chain data the features that could be detected were limited. Because HLA typing was unavailable for some donors at each locus, only the typed subset was used in association tests. It was suggested by the authors that the approach could potentially be generalized to other disease states and immunological phenotypes. In vitro tests confirmed that a few of the cytomegalovirus-associated TCR beta chains recognize cytomegalovirus antigens. The classifier was reported to diagnose cytomegalovirus status with high specificity and sensitivity in both the original cohort and the validation cohort.

Library creation used the immunoSEQ multiplex PCR assay. A mixture of 60 forward primers for TCR Vbeta segments and 13 reverse primers for TCR Jbeta segments was used in the multiplex PCR. The CDR3 region of rearranged TCR beta genes was amplified from genomic DNA by a multiplex PCR assay. On the Illumina HiSeq System, the amplified TCR beta libraries were sequenced as 87-base-pair reads. The published analysis was carried out like this. Across the 640 or so repertoires, a later analysis counted some 80 million unique TCR beta chains, approximately 10 million of which were shared by at least two donors. Raw reads were error-corrected and collapsed into unique sequences with a nearest-neighbor algorithm that merged closely related sequences to remove PCR and sequencing errors. Alignment of CDR3 sequences to IMGT reference sequences was used to assign V, D and J gene segments. For a sequence to be retained, a match of at least six nucleotides to both a V gene segment and a J gene segment was required. Rearrangements were called productive when the CDR3 lacked stop codons and stayed in frame with V and J; all others were non-productive. Following IMGT convention, CDR3 was defined as the stretch from the second conserved V-encoded cysteine to the conserved J-encoded phenylalanine. The earlier analysis of 587 of the donors excluded any sequence lacking an unambiguous match to a single V gene segment. In an earlier analysis of about 590 of the donors, a V segment was called functional when productive rearrangements were above 56.7%, and segregating when the standard deviation between donors exceeded 5%. A statistical classification framework was built for diagnosing cytomegalovirus status from the catalog of TCR beta chain sequences. In a later analysis, V and J genes were assigned by comparing TCR nucleotide sequences against IMGT/GENE-DB human TR gene sequences. The TCRdist pipeline was used in a later analysis to assign CDR3 sequences and most-parsimonious VDJ recombination scenarios. In a later analysis, each TCR beta chain was defined by its CDR3 amino acid sequence together with its V-gene family, and reads without a unique V-gene family were excluded. A later analysis removed 600 or so highly shared, low-generation-probability nucleotide sequences to deal with suspected cross-contamination and a sequencing artifact. A later analysis calculated a clonal expansion index for each public chain from normalized within-repertoire ranks of inferred template counts. In a later analysis, generation probabilities were computed using a VDJ recombination model fitted to out-of-frame rearrangements, and the results were checked against IGoR. Hypergeometric tests were used in a later analysis to score TCR-TCR, TCR-HLA and TCR-CMV co-occurrence, with a repertoire-size bias correction applied to the TCR pairs. To estimate false discovery rates, a later analysis permuted the HLA or CMV assignments 20 times. In a later analysis, co-occurring TCRs were grouped with DBSCAN, and TCRdist sequence similarity was added when clustering was performed within HLA-allele-positive subsets. Repertoires with fewer than 30,000 or more than 120,000 public chains, plus five repertoires with anomalous nucleotide sharing, were excluded from co-occurrence clustering. Imported from immuneACCESS, the table was reduced by TCRdb to in-frame sequences with V and J called. These copies leave out some clones; in studies compared against another copy, an unresolved V gene accounts for under half, and the cause of the remainder is not known. V, J and clone size are those of that table, while D and trimming were read from the DNA. Within this sample are roughly 180,000 clones, with 77% of them counted one time only. 1.4% of the sample is taken by the ten largest.

Sequenced input: PBMCs. The sequence came from a woman aged 30 to 39 in good health and CMV-seropositive. The chain uses TRBV29-1 and TRBJ1-4; TRBD1 might be the D gene, on 5 matching bases. The CDR3 corresponds to CSVIPGRGNEKLFF. The DNA sequence is as follows: TGCAGCGTCATACCAGGGAGGGGAAATGAAAAACTGTTTTTT.